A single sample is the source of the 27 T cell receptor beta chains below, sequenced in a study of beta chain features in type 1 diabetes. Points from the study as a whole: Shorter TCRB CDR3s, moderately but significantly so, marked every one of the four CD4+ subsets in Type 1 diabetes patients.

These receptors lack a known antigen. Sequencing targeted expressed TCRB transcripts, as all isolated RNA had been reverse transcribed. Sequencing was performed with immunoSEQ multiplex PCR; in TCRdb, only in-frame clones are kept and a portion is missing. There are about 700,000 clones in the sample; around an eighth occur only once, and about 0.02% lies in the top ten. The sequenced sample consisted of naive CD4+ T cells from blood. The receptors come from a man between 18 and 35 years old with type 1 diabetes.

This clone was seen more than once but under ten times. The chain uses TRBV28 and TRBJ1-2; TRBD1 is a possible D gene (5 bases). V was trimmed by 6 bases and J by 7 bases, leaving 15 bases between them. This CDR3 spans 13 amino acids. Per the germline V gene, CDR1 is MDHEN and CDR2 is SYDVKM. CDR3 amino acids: CASSTPGTVGYTF. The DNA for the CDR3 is TGTGCCAGCAGCACCCCAGGGACTGTTGGCTACACCTTC.

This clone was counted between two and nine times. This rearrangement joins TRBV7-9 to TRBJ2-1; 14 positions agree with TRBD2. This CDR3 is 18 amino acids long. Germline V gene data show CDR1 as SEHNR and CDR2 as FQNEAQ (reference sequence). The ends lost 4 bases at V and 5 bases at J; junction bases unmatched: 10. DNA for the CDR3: TGTGCCAGCAGCTCCCTTTGGACTAGCGGGGGGACCGACAATGAGCAGTTCTTC. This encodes CASSSLWTSGGTDNEQFF.

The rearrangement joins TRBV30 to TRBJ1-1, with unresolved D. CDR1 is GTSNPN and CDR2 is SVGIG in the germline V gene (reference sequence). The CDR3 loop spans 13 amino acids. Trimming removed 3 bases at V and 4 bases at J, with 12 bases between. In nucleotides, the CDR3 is TGTGCCTGGAGGCCGATAGGGCGCACTGAAGCTTTCTTT. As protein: CAWRPIGRTEAFF.

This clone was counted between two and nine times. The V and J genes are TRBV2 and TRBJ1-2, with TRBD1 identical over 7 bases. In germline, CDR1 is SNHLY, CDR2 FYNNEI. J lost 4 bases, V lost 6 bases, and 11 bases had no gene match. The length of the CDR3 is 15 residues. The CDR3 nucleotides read TGTGCCAGCAGGCCGGGACAGCCGTCATTCTATGGCTACACCTTC. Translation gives CASRPGQPSFYGYTF.

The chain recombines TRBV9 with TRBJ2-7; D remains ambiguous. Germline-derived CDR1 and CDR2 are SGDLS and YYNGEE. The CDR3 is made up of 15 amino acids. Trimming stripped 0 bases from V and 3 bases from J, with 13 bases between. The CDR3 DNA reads TGTGCCAGCAGCGTAGCTTGGCAGGCCCACTACGAGCAGTACTTC. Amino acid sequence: CASSVAWQAHYEQYF.

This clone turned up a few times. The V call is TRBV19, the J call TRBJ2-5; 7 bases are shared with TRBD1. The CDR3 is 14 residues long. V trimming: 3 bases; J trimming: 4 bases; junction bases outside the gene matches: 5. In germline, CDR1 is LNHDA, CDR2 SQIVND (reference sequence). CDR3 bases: TGTGCCAGTAGTATTCGACAGGGAAGAGAGACCCAGTACTTC. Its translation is CASSIRQGRETQYF.

The DNA for the CDR3 is TGTGCCAGCAGTTTGATGGGGGTAGTGAGCAATCAGCCCCAGCATTTT. Amino acids: CASSLMGVVSNQPQHF. The rearrangement uses TRBV28 and TRBJ1-5; possibly TRBD1 for D (5 bases). V lost 3 bases to trimming and J lost 1 base, with 13 bases between them. The CDR3 is 16 amino acids. Germline CDR1 is MDHEN and CDR2 is SYDVKM.

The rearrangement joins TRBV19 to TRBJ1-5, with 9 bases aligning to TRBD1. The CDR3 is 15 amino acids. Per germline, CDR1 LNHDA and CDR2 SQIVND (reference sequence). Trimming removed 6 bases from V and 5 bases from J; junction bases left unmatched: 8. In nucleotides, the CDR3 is TGTGCCAGTAGGTCCACAGGGGGCAGGGATCAGCCCCAGCATTTT. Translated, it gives CASRSTGGRDQPQHF.

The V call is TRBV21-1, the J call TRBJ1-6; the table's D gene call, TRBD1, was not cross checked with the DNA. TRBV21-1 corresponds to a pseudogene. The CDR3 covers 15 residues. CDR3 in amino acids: CASSKGLAPGAPLHF. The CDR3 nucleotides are TGTGCCAGCAGCAAAGGGCTGGCTCCAGGGGCACCCCTCCACTTT.

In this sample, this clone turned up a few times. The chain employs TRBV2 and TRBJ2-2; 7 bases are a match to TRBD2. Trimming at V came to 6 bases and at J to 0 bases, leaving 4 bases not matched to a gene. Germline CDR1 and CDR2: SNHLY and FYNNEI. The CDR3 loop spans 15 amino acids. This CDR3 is CASSPGLPNTGELFF. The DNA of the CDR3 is TGTGCCAGCAGCCCGGGACTACCGAACACCGGGGAGCTGTTTTTT.

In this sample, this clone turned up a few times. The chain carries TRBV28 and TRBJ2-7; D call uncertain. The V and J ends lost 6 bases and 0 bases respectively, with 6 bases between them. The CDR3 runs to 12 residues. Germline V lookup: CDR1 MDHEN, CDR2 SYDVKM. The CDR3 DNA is TGTGCCAGCAGCGTCTACTCCTACGAGCAGTACTTC. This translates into CASSVYSYEQYF.

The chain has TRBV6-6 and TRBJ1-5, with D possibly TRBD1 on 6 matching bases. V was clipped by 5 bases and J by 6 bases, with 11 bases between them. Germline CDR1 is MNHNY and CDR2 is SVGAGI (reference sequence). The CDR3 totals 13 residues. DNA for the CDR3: TGTGCCAGCAGTACAGGGAACCCTCAGCCCCAGCATTTT. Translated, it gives CASSTGNPQPQHF.

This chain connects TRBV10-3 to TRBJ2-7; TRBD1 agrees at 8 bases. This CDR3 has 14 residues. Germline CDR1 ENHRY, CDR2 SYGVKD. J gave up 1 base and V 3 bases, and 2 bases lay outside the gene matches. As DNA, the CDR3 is TGTGCCATCAGTGAAGGGGACAGGTCCTACGAGCAGTACTTC. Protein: CAISEGDRSYEQYF.

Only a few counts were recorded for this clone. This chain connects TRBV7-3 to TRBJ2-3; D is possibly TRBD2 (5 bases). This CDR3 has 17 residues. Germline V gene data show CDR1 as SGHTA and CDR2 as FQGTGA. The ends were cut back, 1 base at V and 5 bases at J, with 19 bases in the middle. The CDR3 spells CASSLKTTRERGDTQYF. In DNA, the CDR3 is TGTGCCAGCAGCTTAAAGACTACCCGGGAACGGGGAGATACGCAGTATTTT.

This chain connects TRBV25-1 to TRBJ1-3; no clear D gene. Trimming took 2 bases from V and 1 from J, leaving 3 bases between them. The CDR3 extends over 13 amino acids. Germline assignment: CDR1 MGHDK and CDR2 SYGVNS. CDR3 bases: TGTGCCAGCAGTGAAGCGTCTGGAAACACCATATATTTT. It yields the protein CASSEASGNTIYF. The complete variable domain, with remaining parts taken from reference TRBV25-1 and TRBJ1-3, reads EADIYQTPRYLVIGTGKKITLECSQTMGHDKMYWYQQDPGMELHLIHYSYGVNSTEKGDLSSESTVSRIRTEHFPLTLESARPSHTSQYLCASSEASGNTIYFGEGSWLTVV.

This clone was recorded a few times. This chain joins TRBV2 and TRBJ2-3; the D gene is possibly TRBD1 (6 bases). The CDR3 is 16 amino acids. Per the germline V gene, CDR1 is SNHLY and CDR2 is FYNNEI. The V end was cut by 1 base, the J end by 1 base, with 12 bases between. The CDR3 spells CASSEGTAFRTDTQYF. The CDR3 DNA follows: TGTGCCAGCAGTGAAGGGACAGCCTTCCGCACAGATACGCAGTATTTT.

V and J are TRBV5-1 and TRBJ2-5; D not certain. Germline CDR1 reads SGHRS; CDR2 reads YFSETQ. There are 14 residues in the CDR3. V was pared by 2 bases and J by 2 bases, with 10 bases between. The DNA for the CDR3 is TGCGCCAGCAGCTTCCCTGGCAGTCAAGAGACCCAGTACTTC. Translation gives CASSFPGSQETQYF.

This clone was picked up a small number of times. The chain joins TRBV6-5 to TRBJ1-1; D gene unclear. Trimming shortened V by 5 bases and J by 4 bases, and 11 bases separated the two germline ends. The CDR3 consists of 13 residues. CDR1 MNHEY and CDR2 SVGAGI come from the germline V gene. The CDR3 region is CASSLTLGTEAFF. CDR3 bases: TGTGCCAGCAGTCTCACCCTGGGCACTGAAGCTTTCTTT.

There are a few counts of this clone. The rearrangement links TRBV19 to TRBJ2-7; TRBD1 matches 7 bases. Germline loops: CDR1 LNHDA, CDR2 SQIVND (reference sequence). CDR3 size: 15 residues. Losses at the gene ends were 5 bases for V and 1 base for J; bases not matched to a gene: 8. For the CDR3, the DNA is TGTGCCAGTAGTCCCGGGACAGCGAATTCCTACGAGCAGTACTTC. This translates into CASSPGTANSYEQYF. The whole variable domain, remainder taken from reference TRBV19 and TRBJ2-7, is DGGITQSPKYLFRKEGQNVTLSCEQNLNHDAMYWYRQDPGQGLRLIYYSQIVNDFQKGDIAEGYSVSREKKESFPLTVTSAQKNPTAFYLCASSPGTANSYEQYFGPGTRLTVT.

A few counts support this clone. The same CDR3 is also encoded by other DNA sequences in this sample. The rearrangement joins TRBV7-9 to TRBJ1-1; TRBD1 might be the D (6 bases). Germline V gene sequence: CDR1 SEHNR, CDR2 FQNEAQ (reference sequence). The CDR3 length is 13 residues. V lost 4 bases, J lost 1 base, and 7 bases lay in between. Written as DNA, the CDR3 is TGTGCCAGCAGCTCGACAGGGAACACTGAAGCTTTCTTT. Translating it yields CASSSTGNTEAFF.

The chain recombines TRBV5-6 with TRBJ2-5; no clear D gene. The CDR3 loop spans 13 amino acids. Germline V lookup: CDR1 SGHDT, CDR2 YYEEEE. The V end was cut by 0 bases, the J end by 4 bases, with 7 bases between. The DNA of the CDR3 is TGTGCCAGCAGCTTGGGAGCAGGAGAGACCCAGTACTTC. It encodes CASSLGAGETQYF. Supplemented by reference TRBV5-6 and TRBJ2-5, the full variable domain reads DAGVTQSPTHLIKTRGQQVTLRCSPKSGHDTVSWYQQALGQGPQFIFQYYEEEERQRGNFPDRFSGHQFPNYSSELNVNALLLGDSALYLCASSLGAGETQYFGPGTRLLVL.

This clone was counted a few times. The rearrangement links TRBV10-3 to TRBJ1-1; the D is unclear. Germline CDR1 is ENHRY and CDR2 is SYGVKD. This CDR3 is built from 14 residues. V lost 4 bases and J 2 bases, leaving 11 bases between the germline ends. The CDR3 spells CAISATLRNTEAFF. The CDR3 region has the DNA TGTGCCATCAGTGCGACACTCCGAAACACTGAAGCTTTCTTT.

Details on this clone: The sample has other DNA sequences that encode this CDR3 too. The CDR3 is CASSYSPSGFTDTQYF. The CDR3 region has the DNA TGTGCCAGCAGTTACTCTCCTAGTGGGTTCACAGATACGCAGTATTTT. This chain links TRBV6-5 with TRBJ2-3; no clear D gene. The CDR3 has 16 residues. V lost 0 bases and J 2 bases, leaving 12 bases between the germline ends. CDR1 is MNHEY, CDR2 SVGAGI, per germline.

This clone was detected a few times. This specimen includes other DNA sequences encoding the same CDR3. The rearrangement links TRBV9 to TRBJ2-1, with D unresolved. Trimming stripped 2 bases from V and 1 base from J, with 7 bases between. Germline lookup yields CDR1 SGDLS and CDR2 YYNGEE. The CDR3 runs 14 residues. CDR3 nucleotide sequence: TGTGCCAGCAGCGTGACGAGTTCCTACAATGAGCAGTTCTTC. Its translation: CASSVTSSYNEQFF.

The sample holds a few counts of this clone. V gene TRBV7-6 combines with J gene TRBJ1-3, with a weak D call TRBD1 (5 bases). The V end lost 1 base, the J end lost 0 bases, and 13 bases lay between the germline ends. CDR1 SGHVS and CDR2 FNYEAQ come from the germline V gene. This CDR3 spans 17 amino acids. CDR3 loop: CASSLVFSGLSGNTIYF. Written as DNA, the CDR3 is TGTGCCAGCAGCTTAGTCTTTTCAGGGCTCTCTGGAAACACCATATATTTT.

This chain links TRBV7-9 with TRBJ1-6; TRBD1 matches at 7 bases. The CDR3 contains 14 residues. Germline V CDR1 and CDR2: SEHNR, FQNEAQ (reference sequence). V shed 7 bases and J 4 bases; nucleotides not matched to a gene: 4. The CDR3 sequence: CASMPGQYNSPLHF. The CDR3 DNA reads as TGTGCCAGCATGCCGGGACAGTATAATTCACCCCTCCACTTT.

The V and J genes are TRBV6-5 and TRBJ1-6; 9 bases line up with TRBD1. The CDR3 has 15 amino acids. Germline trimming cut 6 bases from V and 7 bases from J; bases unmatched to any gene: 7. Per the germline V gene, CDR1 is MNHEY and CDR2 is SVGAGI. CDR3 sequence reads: CASRQQGAGNSPLHF. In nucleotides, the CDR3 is TGTGCCAGCAGGCAACAGGGGGCCGGGAATTCACCCCTCCACTTT.